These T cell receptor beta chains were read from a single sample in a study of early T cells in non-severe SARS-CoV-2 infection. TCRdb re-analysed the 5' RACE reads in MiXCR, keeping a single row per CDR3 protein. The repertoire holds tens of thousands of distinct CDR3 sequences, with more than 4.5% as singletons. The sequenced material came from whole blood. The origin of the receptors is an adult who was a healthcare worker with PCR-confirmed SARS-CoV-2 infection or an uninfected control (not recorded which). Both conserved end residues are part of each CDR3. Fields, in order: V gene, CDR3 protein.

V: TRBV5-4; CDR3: CASSPLDRGNPEAFF
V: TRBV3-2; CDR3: CASSPIPPGPLNEKLFF
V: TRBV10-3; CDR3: CAISEPVRETQYF
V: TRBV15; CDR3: CATSRDFGEQYF
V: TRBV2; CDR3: CASRGETEAFF
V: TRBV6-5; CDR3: CASSYSTTDQPQHF
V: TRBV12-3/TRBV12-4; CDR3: CASSLGGAGTEAFF
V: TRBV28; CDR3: CASSLYGGTSGSQAYEQYF
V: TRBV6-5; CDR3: CASSRTGGVYEQYF
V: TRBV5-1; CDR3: CATRSDTLNTEAFF
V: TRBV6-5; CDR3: CASSTGQGLLESPLHF
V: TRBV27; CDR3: CASSPYLSGSWETQYF
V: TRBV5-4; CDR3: CASSLGPGGYEQYF
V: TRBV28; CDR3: CASSLPGRIESTDTQYF
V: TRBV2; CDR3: CASSRGQVTDTQYF
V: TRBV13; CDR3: CASSLEQGTAEAFF
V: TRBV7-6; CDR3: CASSKGGYNEQFF
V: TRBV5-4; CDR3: CASSLHRGHEQYF
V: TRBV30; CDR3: CAWSVGGQGNEQYF
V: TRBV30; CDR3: CALESSQGYEQYF
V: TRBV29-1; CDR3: CSVEEGTANTEAFF
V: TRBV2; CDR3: CASSQQGYYEQYF
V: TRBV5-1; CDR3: CASSLIVSGGNTEAFF
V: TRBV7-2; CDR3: CASSFRQGASGEKLFF
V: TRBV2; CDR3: CASSQESGQPQHF
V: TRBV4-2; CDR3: CASSPTPFIEQYF
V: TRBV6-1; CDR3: CATKNPRTGYNQPQHF
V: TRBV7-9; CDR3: CASEAPGGTEAFF
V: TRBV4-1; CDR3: CASSQDQGGFEAFF
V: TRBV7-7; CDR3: CASSLGPPNEQFF
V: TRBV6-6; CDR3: CASATHTEQYF
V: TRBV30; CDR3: CAWSPGFYGYTF
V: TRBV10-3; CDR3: CAAAGTGSSYEQYF
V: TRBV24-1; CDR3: CATSDLERDRFGFF
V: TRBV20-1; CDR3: CSATDLPWETQYF
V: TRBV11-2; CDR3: CASSPRLAGAEQYF
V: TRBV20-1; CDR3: CSARNPGTRKANEQFF
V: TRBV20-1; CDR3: CSARERLAGRTDTQYF
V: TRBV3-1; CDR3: CASTLTRGRAGEQYF
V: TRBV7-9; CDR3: CASSFTVTVTVGYTF
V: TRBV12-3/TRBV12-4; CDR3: CASSRSSGANVLTF